The count of the clone carrying this T cell receptor beta chain is one. Its antigen is not known. These data are taken from a study of vaccination effects on CD4 cells after COVID-19. At the level of the study: Sampling occurred a median 72 days post second dose, range 14 to 241. Wells of more than 1.5 million PBMC each were grown with around 10 IU/ml IL-2 and 9.5 to 10 ug/ml peptides.

TCRdb's table, derived via immunoSEQ multiplex PCR, lists solely in-frame clones and lacks some. The sample includes roughly 35,000 clones, about 68% of them seen just once. The CDR3 has 15 residues. Germline assignment: CDR1 SGHRS and CDR2 YFSETQ. V lost 0 bases and J lost 3; bases outside the gene matches: 2. It was after approximately 11 days of culture that CD4+ T cells were isolated. PCR confirmed that the person was infected with SARS-CoV-2 between March and December 2020. Two-dose vaccination with either BNT162b2 or mRNA-1273 was given to the participants. On days 3 and 7, fresh IL-2 medium replaced half the medium. Overall study findings and caveats: New vaccine-induced clones made up most post-vaccine spike-reactive clones in convalescents.

This sample comprised CD4+ T cells from PBMCs cultured without peptide, obtained after COVID-19 vaccination. The V and J genes are TRBV5-1 and TRBJ2-3; 9 positions agree with TRBD2. This TCR was sampled from a human donor who had a prior SARS-CoV-2 infection. CDR3 in DNA: TGCGCCAGCAGCTTGGGCCTAGCGGGAACAGATACGCAGTATTTT. Translation: CASSLGLAGTDTQYF.